This T cell receptor beta chain was profiled in a study of CD8+CD57+ T cells in acquired aplastic anemia. Across the study: Healthy donors averaged about 10 million reads for CD4+ cells. Study outcomes and limitations: Some 29 shared CD8+ CDR3s appeared highly expressed within patients' immunodominant clones.

The V gene lost 2 bases and the J gene lost 4 bases, with 17 bases spanning the gap. CDR1 SGHAT and CDR2 FQNNGV come from the germline V gene. CDR3 length: 16 residues. It was genomic DNA that served as the template for profiling TCR beta VDJ and CDR3. MiXCR, run by TCRdb on the reads, gives a single entry per CDR3 protein. The table has some 130,000 distinct CDR3 sequences, around 46% seen once; the top ten hold around 2.3%. As concerns this clonotype: Its antigen is not known.

The rearrangement joins TRBV11-2 to TRBJ1-1; D remains ambiguous. This clonotype was obtained from a human donor in good health, serving as a control. Sequencing was done on a sample of sorted CD4+, CD8+, or CD8+CD57+ T cells (not recorded which) from PBMCs. The CDR3 DNA reads TGTGCCAGCAGCTTAAGTCATGGTTTACGGTTCACTGAAGCTTTCTTT. This sequence encodes CASSLSHGLRFTEAFF.